The clone carrying this T cell receptor beta chain has ten or more counts. TCRdb itself ran the RACE reads through MiXCR, one entry per CDR3 protein. The profile shows about 82,000 distinct CDR3 sequences, 10% to 15% of them singletons. This sample is drawn from a study of human T cells and chemical hapten exposure. Stated time point: patch test 3, about 24 weeks after DPC sensitization. The sample's treatment: therapeutic diphenylcyclopropenone sensitization with weekly scalp DPC. Blood sampling occurred before each patch-test application. This CDR3 is built from 17 residues. The germline V gene encodes CDR1 SGDLS and CDR2 YYNGEE. J gave up 3 bases and V 4 bases, and 9 bases lay outside the gene matches.

This sequence joins TRBV9 and TRBJ2-3; 12 nucleotides agree with TRBD2. The sample here was whole blood, taken in connection with sensitization to the hapten diphenylcyclopropenone (DPC). The clonotype comes from a woman aged 45 to 65 with alopecia areata. Some clones in this sample may be carry-over from other donors' samples. CDR3: CASSKASGRAGTDTQYF. In nucleotides, the CDR3 is TGTGCCAGCAGCAAGGCTAGCGGGAGGGCCGGAACAGATACGCAGTATTTT.